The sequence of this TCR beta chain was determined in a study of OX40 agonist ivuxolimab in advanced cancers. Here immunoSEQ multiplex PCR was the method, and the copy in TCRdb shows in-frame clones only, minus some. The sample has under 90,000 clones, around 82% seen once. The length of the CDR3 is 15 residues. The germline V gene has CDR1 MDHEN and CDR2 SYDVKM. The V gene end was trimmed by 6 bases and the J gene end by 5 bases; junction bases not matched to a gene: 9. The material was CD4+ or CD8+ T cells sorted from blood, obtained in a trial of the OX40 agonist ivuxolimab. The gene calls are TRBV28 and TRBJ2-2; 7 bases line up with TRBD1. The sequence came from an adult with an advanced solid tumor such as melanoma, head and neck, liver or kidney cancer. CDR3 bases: TGTGCCAGCAGATACGACAGGGTAGGGACCGGGGAGCTGTTTTTT. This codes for CASRYDRVGTGELFF. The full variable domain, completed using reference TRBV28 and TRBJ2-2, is DVKVTQSSRYLVKRTGEKVFLECVQDMDHENMFWYRQDPGLGLRLIYFSYDVKMKEKGDIPEGYSVSREKKERFSLILESASTNQTSMYLCASRYDRVGTGELFFGEGSRLTVL.